This T cell receptor (beta chain) comes out of a study of blood T cell repertoires in COVID-19. The sample holds a few counts of this clone. TCRdb keeps only in-frame clones here, not all; method: immunoSEQ multiplex PCR. The sample records some 170,000 clones, roughly 84% being singletons. Recovered Cohort 3 donors showed two negative PCRs, clearance, or symptom resolution. Material: PBMCs or T cells enriched from blood (not recorded which). The sequence derives from a man aged 45-65 years who had recovered from COVID-19.

CDR3 nucleotide sequence: TGTGCCAGCAGCTTAGGGGGCGGCGGCCTCGCCAAAAACATTCAGTACTTC. Protein product: CASSLGGGGLAKNIQYF. The V call is TRBV11-3, the J call TRBJ2-4; tentative D call: TRBD1 (5 bases). The length of the CDR3 is 17 residues. CDR1 SGHNT and CDR2 YENEEA come from the germline V gene. Trimming pared 1 base from V and 1 base from J, leaving 14 bases between.